Shown below are 23 T cell receptor beta chains from a single sample sequenced in a study of blood T cell repertoires in COVID-19. Libraries were prepared by immunoSEQ multiplex PCR; TCRdb keeps only in-frame clonotypes and omits some of them. The sample gives over 350,000 clones, about 89% of which show up once; 4% to 5.5% is in the top ten. The sequenced sample consisted of peripheral blood. The origin of the receptors is a woman in her 30s with acute or convalescent COVID-19.

The V gene is TRBV10-1, the J gene TRBJ2-3, with D tentatively TRBD1 (5 bases). The ends were cut back, 10 bases at V and 0 bases at J, with 17 bases in the middle. The germline gives CDR1 WNHNN, CDR2 SYGVQD (reference sequence). The CDR3 loop spans 15 amino acids. The CDR3 coding sequence is TGCGCCACCAACCAGGACAACCCTAGCACAGATACGCAGTATTTT. It codes for CATNQDNPSTDTQYF.

The J gene is TRBJ2-5, the V gene TRBV3-1 (or the pseudogene TRBV3-2), with 12 nucleotides matching TRBD2. CDR1 and CDR2 from the germline V gene are LGHDT and YNNKEL (reference sequence). The length of the CDR3 is 16 residues. V lost 5 bases, J lost 4 bases, and 8 bases stayed unmatched. The CDR3 here is CASSVPSGGATETQYF. The DNA of the CDR3 is TGTGCCAGCAGCGTACCTAGCGGGGGGGCCACAGAGACCCAGTACTTC.

The chain couples TRBV10-1 to TRBJ2-5, with TRBD2 identical over 10 bases. Germline V gives CDR1 WNHNN, CDR2 SYGVQD (reference sequence). After removal of 7 bases from V and 2 bases from J, the junction contained 10 bases not matched to a gene. This CDR3 has 16 residues. The CDR3 loop reads CASMGPLAGVQETQYF. CDR3 nucleotide sequence: TGCGCCAGCATGGGTCCTCTAGCGGGGGTACAAGAGACCCAGTACTTC.

The rearrangement joins TRBV5-1 to TRBJ1-1, with a tentative D call TRBD1 (6 bases). The CDR3 length is 14 residues. Germline lookup yields CDR1 SGHRS and CDR2 YFSETQ. V was trimmed by 2 bases and J by 0 bases, leaving 8 bases between them. The CDR3 nucleotides read TGCGCCAGCAGCTTTGGACAGATGAACACTGAAGCTTTCTTT. This sequence encodes CASSFGQMNTEAFF.

The genes are TRBV27 and TRBJ2-6, with no clear D. CDR1 and CDR2 (germline): MNHEY, SMNVEV (reference sequence). This CDR3 contains 13 residues. Trimming took off 5 bases at V and 4 bases at J, with 6 bases between the two ends. CDR3 region: CASSRGGANVLTF. CDR3 coding DNA: TGTGCCAGCAGTCGAGGCGGGGCCAACGTCCTGACTTTC.

The V gene is TRBV11-3, the J gene TRBJ2-3, with TRBD2 matching 12 bases. Germline trimming cut 1 base from V and 9 bases from J; bases unmatched to any gene: 5. This CDR3 has 15 residues. Germline loops: CDR1 SGHNT, CDR2 YENEEA. This chain's CDR3 is CASSLGSSGGATQYF. The CDR3 bases are TGTGCCAGCAGCTTAGGTTCTAGCGGGGGGGCCACGCAGTATTTT.

The chain carries TRBV19 and TRBJ2-7; 7 bases match TRBD1. The J segment lost 6 bases and the V segment lost 2 bases, leaving 1 base of the junction unmatched. Germline lookup yields CDR1 LNHDA and CDR2 SQIVND (reference sequence). The CDR3 sequence is 12 residues long. CDR3 in amino acids: CASSINRGEQYF. CDR3 coding DNA: TGTGCCAGTAGTATAAACAGGGGCGAGCAGTACTTC.

V and J are TRBV6-5 and TRBJ2-3; D is unclear. Per germline, CDR1 MNHEY and CDR2 SVGAGI. The V end was cut by 6 bases, the J end by 1 base, with 14 bases between. The CDR3 contains 15 residues. The CDR3: CASSRRGWGTDTQYF. The CDR3 DNA sequence: TGTGCCAGCAGCCGCAGAGGATGGGGCACAGATACGCAGTATTTT.

This rearrangement joins TRBV18 to TRBJ1-2, with D perhaps TRBD1 (5 bases). Germline values: CDR1 KGHSH, CDR2 LQKENI. Trimming took 0 bases from V and 3 from J, leaving 11 bases between them. The CDR3 is 15 amino acids. CDR3 sequence (DNA): TGTGCCAGCTCACCACCGGGGCCAACGGACTATGGCTACACCTTC. Its translation: CASSPPGPTDYGYTF.

The chain employs TRBV7-6 and TRBJ2-3, with D possibly TRBD2 on 5 matching bases. Between the trimmed V and J ends, which lost 5 bases and 6 bases, there was a span of 21 bases. CDR1 is SGHVS, CDR2 FNYEAQ, per germline. This CDR3 comprises 16 residues. CDR3 residues: CASSPREGGTGDTQYF. The CDR3 nucleotides are TGTGCCAGCAGCCCCCGTGAGGGCGGAACCGGTGATACGCAGTATTTT. Variable domain in full (rest from reference TRBV7-6 and TRBJ2-3): GAGVSQSPRYKVTKRGQDVALRCDPISGHVSLYWYRQALGQGPEFLTYFNYEAQQDKSGLPNDRFSAERPEGSISTLTIQRTEQRDSAMYRCASSPREGGTGDTQYFGPGTRLTVL.

This chain links TRBV28 with TRBJ2-7; D is perhaps TRBD1 (6 bases). This CDR3 region has 13 residues. Looked up from germline, CDR1 is MDHEN and CDR2 is SYDVKM. Deletions cut 1 base from V and 8 bases from J, with 12 bases between. CDR3 in amino acids: CASSLFGQFKQYF. As DNA, the CDR3 is TGTGCCAGCAGTTTATTCGGACAGTTTAAGCAGTACTTC.

V gene TRBV7-2 combines with J gene TRBJ1-4, with D perhaps TRBD1 (5 bases). Trimming stripped 1 base from V and 8 bases from J, with 17 bases between. CDR1 is SGHTA and CDR2 is FQGNSA in the germline V gene. The length of the CDR3 is 16 residues. CDR3: CASSLGEGSFGEKLFF. In DNA, the CDR3 is TGTGCCAGCAGCTTAGGGGAGGGGTCTTTCGGAGAAAAACTGTTTTTT.

The chain recombines TRBV19 with TRBJ2-7; the D gene is possibly TRBD2 (5 bases). Germline lookup yields CDR1 LNHDA and CDR2 SQIVND (reference sequence). The length of the CDR3 is 14 residues. Trimming left V 2 bases short and J 7 bases short, with 15 bases between. The CDR3 bases are TGTGCCAGTAGTATAACCCGGGCAAGAGGGGAGCAGTACTTC. Its translation: CASSITRARGEQYF. The full variable domain, rest sourced from reference TRBV19 and TRBJ2-7, is DGGITQSPKYLFRKEGQNVTLSCEQNLNHDAMYWYRQDPGQGLRLIYYSQIVNDFQKGDIAEGYSVSREKKESFPLTVTSAQKNPTAFYLCASSITRARGEQYFGPGTRLTVT.

This clone is a singleton in its sample. The chain joins TRBV21-1 to TRBJ2-1; TRBD1, the table's D call, lacks a check against the DNA. TRBV21-1 represents a pseudogene. This CDR3 is 15 amino acids long. CDR3 protein: CASSSPNRKNNEQFF. The CDR3 DNA sequence: TGTGCCAGCAGCAGCCCGAACAGGAAAAACAATGAGCAGTTCTTC.

V gene TRBV6-2 or TRBV6-3 combines with J gene TRBJ2-5; D may be TRBD1 (5 bases). This CDR3 has 11 amino acids. From germline, CDR1 is MNHEY and CDR2 SVGEGT. V lost 2 bases and J 7 bases, leaving 5 bases between the germline ends. This CDR3 reads CASSYQGTQYF. CDR3 nucleotide sequence: TGTGCCAGCAGTTACCAGGGGACCCAGTACTTC.

The chain carries TRBV30 and TRBJ2-2; TRBD1 might be the D (5 bases). V lost 1 base, J lost 7 bases, and 13 bases lay in between. CDR3 length: 14 amino acids. Germline V lookup: CDR1 GTSNPN, CDR2 SVGIG (reference sequence). The CDR3 protein is CAWSGVRVGGELFF. The CDR3 DNA sequence: TGTGCCTGGAGTGGGGTCAGGGTAGGCGGGGAGCTGTTTTTT. Based on the CDR3 plus reference TRBV30 and TRBJ2-2, the full variable domain is SQTIHQWPATLVQPVGSPLSLECTVEGTSNPNLYWYRQAAGRGLQLLFYSVGIGQISSEVPQNLSASRPQDRQFILSSKKLLLSDSGFYLCAWSGVRVGGELFFGEGSRLTVL.

The chain couples TRBV5-6 to TRBJ1-5, with 7 bases identical to TRBD1. The CDR3 is 13 amino acids. CDR1 and CDR2 from the germline V gene are SGHDT and YYEEEE. Trimming took 4 bases from V and 9 from J; bases not matched to a gene: 7. CDR3 protein: CASSRGTAGPQHF. The CDR3 DNA follows: TGTGCCAGCAGCCGCGGGACAGCTGGGCCCCAGCATTTT.

The sample holds one count of this clone. This sample also contains other DNA sequences that code for the same CDR3. The chain is built from TRBV5-1 and TRBJ1-2, with D uncertain. This CDR3 comprises 14 residues. The germline V gene has CDR1 SGHRS and CDR2 YFSETQ. The V gene lost 0 bases and the J gene lost 0 bases, with 6 bases spanning the gap. The CDR3 nucleotides read TGCGCCAGCAGCTTGGGGTCGGCTAACTATGGCTACACCTTC. This translates into CASSLGSANYGYTF.

The chain's CDR3 is CASSYGAGGQETQYF. CDR3 coding DNA: TGTGCCAGCAGTTACGGAGCGGGGGGACAAGAGACCCAGTACTTC. The genes are TRBV6-5 and TRBJ2-5; 9 bases agree with TRBD2. CDR1 and CDR2 (germline): MNHEY, SVGAGI. CDR3 length: 15 amino acids. J gave up 2 bases and V 2 bases, and 3 bases lay outside the gene matches.

V and J are TRBV9 and TRBJ2-5, with 15 bases lining up with TRBD2. Germline CDR1 is SGDLS and CDR2 is YYNGEE. The CDR3 has 14 amino acids. Unmatched junction bases numbered 5, after V lost 4 bases and J lost 10 bases. The CDR3 nucleotides read TGTGCCAGCAGCCAGGGACTAGCGGGGGGCCTCCAGTACTTC. This sequence encodes CASSQGLAGGLQYF.

Concerning this clone: Other DNA sequences in this sample translate to the same CDR3. The chain combines TRBV9 with TRBJ1-2, with no clear D. Germline lookup yields CDR1 SGDLS and CDR2 YYNGEE. Between the trimmed V and J ends, which lost 0 bases and 2 bases, there was a span of 5 bases. This CDR3 has 13 residues. The CDR3 DNA reads as TGTGCCAGCAGCGTAGGCGGAAACTATGGCTACACCTTC. It translates to CASSVGGNYGYTF. Together with reference TRBV9 and TRBJ1-2, the CDR3 gives the full variable domain: DSGVTQTPKHLITATGQRVTLRCSPRSGDLSVYWYQQSLDQGLQFLIQYYNGEERAKGNILERFSAQQFPDLHSELNLSSLELGDSALYFCASSVGGNYGYTFGSGTRLTVV.

The chain links TRBV19 to TRBJ2-2; 9 bases line up with TRBD2. CDR3 length equals 21 residues. The germline V gene has CDR1 LNHDA and CDR2 SQIVND (reference sequence). The trim removed 3 bases at V and 2 bases at J, leaving 19 bases unmatched. In DNA, the CDR3 is TGTGCCAGTAGTATTACCAGCGGGGGGTTGAAGCACCGGTCCAACACCGGGGAGCTGTTTTTT. Translated: CASSITSGGLKHRSNTGELFF.

The V and J genes are TRBV27 and TRBJ2-1, with 8 nucleotides matching TRBD2. V shed 7 bases and J 5 bases; nucleotides not matched to a gene: 7. Per the germline V gene, CDR1 is MNHEY and CDR2 is SMNVEV (reference sequence). CDR3 size: 14 residues. The CDR3 nucleotides are TGTGCCAGCAACTCCCTAGCGGGCCACAATGAGCAGTTCTTC. It yields the protein CASNSLAGHNEQFF.